This T cell receptor beta chain came from a study of blood T cell repertoires in COVID-19. About the study: PBMCs, B-cell-depleted T cells, or T cells were the source of the cDNA or gDNA that made up the material.

TCRdb's copy holds only in-frame clones and misses some; the assay was immunoSEQ multiplex PCR. The table has about 250,000 clones, about 87% seen once. The CDR3 runs to 14 residues. V lost 0 bases and J lost 5, with 5 bases in between. Germline V gene data show CDR1 as LGHNA and CDR2 as YNFKEQ. Cohorts were based on clinical histories the participants reported. Two negative PCRs, clearance, or symptom resolution had been documented for recovered Cohort 3 donors. The sequenced sample consisted of PBMCs or T cells enriched from blood (not recorded which). The sequence was obtained from a woman aged 45 to 65 who had recovered from COVID-19. The genes are TRBV4-2 and TRBJ1-6; D is unclear. CDR3 amino acids: CASSQEVDNSPLHF. CDR3 nucleotides: TGTGCCAGCAGCCAAGAAGTAGATAATTCACCCCTCCACTTT.